This T cell receptor (beta chain) is drawn from a study of cytomegalovirus exposure and HLA in healthy donors. For the study at large: The 120 or so validation repertoires were produced on the same platform as the roughly 690 repertoires of the first cohort. This was reported in a later analysis.

The repertoire was sequenced with immunoSEQ multiplex PCR; TCRdb's copy has only in-frame clones and lacks some. The sample shows around 130,000 clones, roughly nine tenths of them seen only once. CDR3 length: 20 amino acids. CDR1 and CDR2 from the germline V gene are MDHEN and SYDVKM. After removal of 2 bases from V and 5 bases from J, the junction contained 18 bases not matched to a gene. The genes are TRBV28 and TRBJ1-2, with 12 bases identical to TRBD1. The sample was PBMCs. The source of this sequence is a man younger than 45 in good health and CMV-seronegative. CDR3 bases: TGTGCCAGCAGTTTACGGGGACAGGGGGCAAGTCTCGTAGTACGATATGGCTACACCTTC. As protein: CASSLRGQGASLVVRYGYTF.